Each of the 5 T cell receptor beta chains below was sequenced from the same sample in a study of blood T cell repertoires in COVID-19. Method: immunoSEQ multiplex PCR; TCRdb's copy keeps in-frame clones and lacks some. Here the sample spans 100,000 or so clones, roughly 80% being singletons. The sequenced sample was peripheral blood. The receptors here all came from a man between 65 and 79 years old with active or convalescent COVID-19.

This clone was observed a few times. V usage is TRBV4-2 and J usage is TRBJ1-2, with 11 bases aligning to TRBD1. The length of the CDR3 is 16 residues. V shed 0 bases and J 9 bases; nucleotides not matched to a gene: 9. Germline lookup yields CDR1 LGHNA and CDR2 YNFKEQ. The CDR3 region is CASSQEGGQGGFSYTF. The CDR3 nucleotides are TGTGCCAGCAGCCAAGAAGGGGGACAGGGGGGCTTTAGCTACACCTTC.

This chain links TRBV6-5 with TRBJ1-1, with D perhaps TRBD1 (6 bases). The germline V and J ends were trimmed by 6 bases and 1 base, with 12 bases remaining between them. Germline V gives CDR1 MNHEY, CDR2 SVGAGI. This CDR3 region has 14 residues. The CDR3 DNA reads TGTGCCAGCAGACCCGGACAGACGAACACTGAAGCTTTCTTT. Residues: CASRPGQTNTEAFF.

There are a few counts of this clone. The chain joins TRBV5-1 to TRBJ2-7; 9 bases align to TRBD1. The CDR3 loop spans 14 amino acids. V dropped 4 bases and J dropped 2; count of bases not matched to a gene: 4. Germline CDR1 and CDR2: SGHRS and YFSETQ. CDR3 loop: CASSTDRGTYEQYF. DNA for the CDR3: TGCGCCAGCAGCACGGACAGGGGAACCTACGAGCAGTACTTC.

CDR3 sequence (DNA): TGTGCCAGCAGCCCGGGACTTGGGGAGACCCAGTACTTC. Residues: CASSPGLGETQYF. The rearrangement links TRBV12-3 or TRBV12-4 to TRBJ2-5; D perhaps matches TRBD2 (6 bases). V was pared by 6 bases and J by 5 bases, with 13 bases between. This CDR3 is 13 amino acids long.

This clone was counted between two and nine times. The J gene is TRBJ1-3, the V gene TRBV19, with 7 bases fitting TRBD1. The V and J ends lost 6 bases and 3 bases, in that order; junction bases with no gene match: 14. The CDR3 runs 17 residues. Germline assignment: CDR1 LNHDA and CDR2 SQIVND (reference sequence). In nucleotides, the CDR3 is TGTGCCAGTAGCTCCTTCTTGGGGACAGAACTTGGAAACACCATATATTTT. It translates to CASSSFLGTELGNTIYF.